This T cell receptor beta chain was sequenced during a study of cytomegalovirus exposure and HLA in healthy donors. Whole-study findings and limits: What a later analysis reportedly showed was that an Asian-associated ancestry cluster had fewer N-insertions than the 666-donor mean. HLA alleles were associated with roughly 15,000 TCR beta sequences in a later analysis at 0.05 false discovery rate.

The PCR used 60 Vbeta and 13 Jbeta primers. Libraries were prepared by immunoSEQ multiplex PCR; TCRdb keeps only in-frame clonotypes and omits some of them. The sample shows around 58,000 clones, and about 9.2% sits with its ten largest clones. As for this clone: Its cognate antigen is unknown.

CDR1 is SGHTA and CDR2 is FQGNSA in the germline V gene. The CDR3 consists of 15 residues. Trimming took off 0 bases at V and 4 bases at J, with 9 bases between the two ends. The sequence derives from a man aged 50 to 60 in good health and CMV-seropositive. Sample: PBMCs. The chain joins TRBV7-2 to TRBJ1-4; a possible D gene is TRBD1 (5 bases). CDR3 bases: TGTGCCAGCAGCTTAGCGGGGAGGGGTAATGAAAAACTGTTTTTT. It is translated as CASSLAGRGNEKLFF.